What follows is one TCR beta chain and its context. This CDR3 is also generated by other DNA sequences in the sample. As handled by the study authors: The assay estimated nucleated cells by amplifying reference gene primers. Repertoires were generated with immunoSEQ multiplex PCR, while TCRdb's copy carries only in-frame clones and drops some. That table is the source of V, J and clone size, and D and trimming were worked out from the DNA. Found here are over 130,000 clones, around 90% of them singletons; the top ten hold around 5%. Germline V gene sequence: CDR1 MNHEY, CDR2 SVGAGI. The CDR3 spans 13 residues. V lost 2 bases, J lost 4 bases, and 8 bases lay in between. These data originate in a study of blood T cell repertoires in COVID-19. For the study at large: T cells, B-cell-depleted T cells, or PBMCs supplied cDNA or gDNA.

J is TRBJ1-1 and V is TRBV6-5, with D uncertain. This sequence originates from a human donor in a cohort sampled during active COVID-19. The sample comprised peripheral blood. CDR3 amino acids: CASSYRGRTEAFF. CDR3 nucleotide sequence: TGTGCCAGCAGTTACCGGGGTCGCACTGAAGCTTTCTTT.